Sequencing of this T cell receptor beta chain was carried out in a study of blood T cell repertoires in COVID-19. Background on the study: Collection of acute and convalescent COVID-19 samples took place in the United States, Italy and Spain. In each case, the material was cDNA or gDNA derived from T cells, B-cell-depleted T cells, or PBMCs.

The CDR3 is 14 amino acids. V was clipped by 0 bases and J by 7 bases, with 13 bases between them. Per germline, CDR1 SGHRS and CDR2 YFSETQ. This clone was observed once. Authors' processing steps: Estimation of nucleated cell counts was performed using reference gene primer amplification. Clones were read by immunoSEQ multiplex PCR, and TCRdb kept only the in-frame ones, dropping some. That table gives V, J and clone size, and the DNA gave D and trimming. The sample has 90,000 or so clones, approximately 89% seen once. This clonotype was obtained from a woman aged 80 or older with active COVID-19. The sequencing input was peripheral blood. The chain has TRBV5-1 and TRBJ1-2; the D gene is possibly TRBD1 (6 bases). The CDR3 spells CASSLGRQELGYTF. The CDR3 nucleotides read TGCGCCAGCAGCTTGGGTCGACAGGAACTTGGCTACACCTTC.